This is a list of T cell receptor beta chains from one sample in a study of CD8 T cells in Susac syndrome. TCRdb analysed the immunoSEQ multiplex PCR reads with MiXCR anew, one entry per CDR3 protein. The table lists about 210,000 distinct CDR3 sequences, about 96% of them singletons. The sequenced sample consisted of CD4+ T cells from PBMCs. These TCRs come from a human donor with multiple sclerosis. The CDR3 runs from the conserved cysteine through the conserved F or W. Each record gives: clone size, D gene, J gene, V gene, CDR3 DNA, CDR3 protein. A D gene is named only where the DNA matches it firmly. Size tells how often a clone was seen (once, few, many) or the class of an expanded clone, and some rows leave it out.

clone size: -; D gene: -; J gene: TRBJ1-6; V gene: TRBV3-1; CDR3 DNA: TGTGCCAGCAGCCAAGGGGACACAATTTCACCCCTCCACTTT; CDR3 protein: CASSQGDTISPLHF
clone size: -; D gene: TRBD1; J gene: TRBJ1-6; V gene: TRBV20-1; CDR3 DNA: TGCAGTGCTAGAGATGACAGGGAGACCTCACCCCTCCACTTT; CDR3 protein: CSARDDRETSPLHF
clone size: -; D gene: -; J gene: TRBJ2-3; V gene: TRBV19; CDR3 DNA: TGTGCCAGTAGTACACCGTGGACGAATACGCAGTATTTT; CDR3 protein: CASSTPWTNTQYF
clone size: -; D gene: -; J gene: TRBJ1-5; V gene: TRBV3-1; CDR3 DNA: TGTGCCAGCAGCCAAGGGCACGGCTTCAATCAGCCCCAGCATTTT; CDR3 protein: CASSQGHGFNQPQHF
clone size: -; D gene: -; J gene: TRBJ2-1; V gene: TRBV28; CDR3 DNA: TGTGCCAGCACCCGGACAGCTAGTTACAATGAGCAGTTCTTC; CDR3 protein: CASTRTASYNEQFF
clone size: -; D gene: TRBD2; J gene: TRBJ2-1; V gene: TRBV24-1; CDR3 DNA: TGTGCCACCAGTGACTCAACTGGACTAGCGGGAGCATACAATGAGCAGTTCTTC; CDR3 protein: CATSDSTGLAGAYNEQFF
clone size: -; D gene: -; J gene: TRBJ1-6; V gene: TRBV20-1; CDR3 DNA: TGCAGTGCTAGACCAGGGATTCCTAATTCACCCCTCCACTTT; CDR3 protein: CSARPGIPNSPLHF
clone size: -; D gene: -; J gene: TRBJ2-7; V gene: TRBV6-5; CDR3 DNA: TGTGCCAGCCTCCTAAGGGCAGGGTACGAGCAGTACTTC; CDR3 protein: CASLLRAGYEQYF
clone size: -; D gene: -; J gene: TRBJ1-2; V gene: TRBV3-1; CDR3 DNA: TGTGCCAGCAGCCGAGCGGGACCGCTAAGGGACTACACCTTC; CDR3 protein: CASSRAGPLRDYTF
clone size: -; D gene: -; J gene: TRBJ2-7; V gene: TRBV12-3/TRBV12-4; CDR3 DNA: TGTGCCAGCAGTCCCCCGGTTAGAGACGAGCAGTACTTC; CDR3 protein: CASSPPVRDEQYF
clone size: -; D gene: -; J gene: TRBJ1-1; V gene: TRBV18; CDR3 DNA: TGTGCCAGCTCACCACCCTCCCAAACGTCAATATCTGAAGCTTTCTTT; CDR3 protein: CASSPPSQTSISEAFF
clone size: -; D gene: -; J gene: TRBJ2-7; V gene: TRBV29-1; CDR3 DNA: TGCAGCGTTGCGACCCTGGTCTCCTACGAGCAGTACTTC; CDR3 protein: CSVATLVSYEQYF
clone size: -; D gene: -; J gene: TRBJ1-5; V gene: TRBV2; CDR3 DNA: TGTGCCAGCAGGGACAGTCGTTGGAGCAATCAGCCCCAGCATTTT; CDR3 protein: CASRDSRWSNQPQHF
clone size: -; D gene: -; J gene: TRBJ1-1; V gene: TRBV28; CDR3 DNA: TGTGCCAGCAACGGCGGTGTGGTTCGAGGAGCTTTCTTT; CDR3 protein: CASNGGVVRGAFF
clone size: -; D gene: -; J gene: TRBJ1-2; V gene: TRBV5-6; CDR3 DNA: TGTGCCAGCAGCTTTTGGGGAAACTATGGCTACACCTTC; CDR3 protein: CASSFWGNYGYTF
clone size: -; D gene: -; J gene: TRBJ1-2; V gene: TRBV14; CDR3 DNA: TGTGCCAGCAGCCAAGTCTCCGCTAACTATGGCTACACCTTC; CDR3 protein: CASSQVSANYGYTF
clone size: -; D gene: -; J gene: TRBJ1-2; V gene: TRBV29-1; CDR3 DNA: TGCAGCGTCAGTAGACAGACTAACTATGGCTACACCTTC; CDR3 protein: CSVSRQTNYGYTF
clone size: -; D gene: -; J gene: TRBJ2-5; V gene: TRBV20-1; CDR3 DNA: TGCAGTGCTAGTGGTTTTAGTCCGGGGGAGAGGGAGACCCAGTACTTC; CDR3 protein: CSASGFSPGERETQYF
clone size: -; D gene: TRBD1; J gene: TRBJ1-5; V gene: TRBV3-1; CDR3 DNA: TGTGCCAGCAGCCGGGACAGATATCAGCCCCAGCATTTT; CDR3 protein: CASSRDRYQPQHF
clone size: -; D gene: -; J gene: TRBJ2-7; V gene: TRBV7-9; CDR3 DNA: TGTGCCAGCAGCCGTTTGGGGGATTACGAGCAGTACTTC; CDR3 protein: CASSRLGDYEQYF
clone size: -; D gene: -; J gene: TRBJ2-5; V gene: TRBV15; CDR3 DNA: TGTGCCACCAGCAGAGAACAGATCCAAGAGACCCAGTACTTC; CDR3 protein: CATSREQIQETQYF
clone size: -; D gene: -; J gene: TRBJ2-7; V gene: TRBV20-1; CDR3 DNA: TGCAGTGCGATCCGCGGTGGGACCTACGAGCAGTACTTC; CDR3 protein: CSAIRGGTYEQYF
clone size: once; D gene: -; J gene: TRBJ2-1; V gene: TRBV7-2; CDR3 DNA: TGTGCCAGCAGCTTAGCTGGGGGTAACAATGAGCAGTTCTTC; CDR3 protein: CASSLAGGNNEQFF
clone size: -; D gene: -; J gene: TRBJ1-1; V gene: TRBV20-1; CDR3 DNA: TGCAGTGCCCCGGATCAGAACACTGAAGCTTTCTTT; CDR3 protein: CSAPDQNTEAFF
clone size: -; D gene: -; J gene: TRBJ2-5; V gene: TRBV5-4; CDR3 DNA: TGTGCCAGCAGCTTGGCCGGGAGAGGAGAGACCCAGTACTTC; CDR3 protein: CASSLAGRGETQYF
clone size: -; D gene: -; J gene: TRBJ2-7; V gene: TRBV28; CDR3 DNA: TGTGCCAGCAGTTTATCAGCTTACTACGAGCAGTACTTC; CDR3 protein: CASSLSAYYEQYF
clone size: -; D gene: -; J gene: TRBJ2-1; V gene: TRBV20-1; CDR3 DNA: TGCAGTGCTAGAGAGGGGGCTAGATACAATGAGCAGTTCTTC; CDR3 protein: CSAREGARYNEQFF
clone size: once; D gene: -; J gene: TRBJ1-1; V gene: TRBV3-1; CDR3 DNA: TGTGCCAGCAGACTTAAAACGAGGACTGAAGCTTTCTTT; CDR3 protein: CASRLKTRTEAFF
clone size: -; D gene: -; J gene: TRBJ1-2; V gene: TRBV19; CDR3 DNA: TGTGCCAGTAGTGCCTGGGGTGAGCCCTATGGCTACACCTTC; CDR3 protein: CASSAWGEPYGYTF
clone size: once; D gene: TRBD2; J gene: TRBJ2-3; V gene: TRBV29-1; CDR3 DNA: TGCAGCGTTGAGGTCCTAGCGGGGCCCACAGATACGCAGTATTTT; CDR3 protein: CSVEVLAGPTDTQYF
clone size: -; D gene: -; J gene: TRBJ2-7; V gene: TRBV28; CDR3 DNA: TGTGCCAGCAGTGCACCGGGACTCTACGAGCAGTACTTC; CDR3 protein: CASSAPGLYEQYF
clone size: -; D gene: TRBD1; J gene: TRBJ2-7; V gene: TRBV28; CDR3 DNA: TGTGCCAGCGGACAGGCCATCTACGAGCAGTACTTC; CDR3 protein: CASGQAIYEQYF
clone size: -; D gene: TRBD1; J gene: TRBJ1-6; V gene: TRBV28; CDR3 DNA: TGTGCCAGCAGAAGATTACAGGGGGTTAGTCCCCTCCACTTT; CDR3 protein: CASRRLQGVSPLHF
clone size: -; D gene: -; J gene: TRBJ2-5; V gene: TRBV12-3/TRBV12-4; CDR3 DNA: TGTGCCAGCAGTTCCCCGACTGAAAAAGAGACCCAGTACTTC; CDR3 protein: CASSSPTEKETQYF
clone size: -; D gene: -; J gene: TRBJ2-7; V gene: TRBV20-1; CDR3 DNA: TGCAGTGCCACAGGGTTGATGGACGAGCAGTACTTC; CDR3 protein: CSATGLMDEQYF
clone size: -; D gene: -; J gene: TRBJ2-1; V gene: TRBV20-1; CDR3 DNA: TGCAGTGCTAGCCAACCCACTTACAATGAGCAGTTCTTC; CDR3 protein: CSASQPTYNEQFF
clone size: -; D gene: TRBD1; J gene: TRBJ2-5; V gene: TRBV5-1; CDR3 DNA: TGCGCCAGCAGCTTGTACAGGGGGAACCAAGAGACCCAGTACTTC; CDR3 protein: CASSLYRGNQETQYF
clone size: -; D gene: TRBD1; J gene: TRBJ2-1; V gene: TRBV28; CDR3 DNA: TGTGCCAGCAGTCCAGGCGGGACAGGGTACAATGAGCAGTTCTTC; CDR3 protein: CASSPGGTGYNEQFF
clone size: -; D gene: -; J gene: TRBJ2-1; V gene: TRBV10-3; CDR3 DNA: TGTGCCATCAGTGAGCCGGGGACGGTTTACAATGAGCAGTTCTTC; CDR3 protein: CAISEPGTVYNEQFF